The clone carrying this TCR beta chain occurred a few times. What it recognizes is unknown. Trimming removed 5 bases from V and 4 bases from J, with 11 bases in between. Germline V gene lookup returns CDR1 SEHNR and CDR2 FQNEAQ (reference sequence). The CDR3 is made up of 13 amino acids. The Oncomine TCR Beta short-read assay sequenced DNA from cultured CD4+ T cells. One entry per CDR3 protein, called by TCRdb with MiXCR from the PCR reads. The data show 25,000 to 30,000 distinct CDR3 sequences, more than 35% seen once. The data belong to a study of vaccination and CD4 T cells after COVID-19. The time point was: late sampling 161 to 241 days after vaccination in a few convalescent patients. The treatment is: roughly 10-day PBMC culture with coronavirus spike peptide pools or control peptides (ViraFEST assay).

The source was CD4+ T cells from blood, cultured in vitro, collected about 7 months after SARS-CoV-2 vaccination. This rearrangement joins TRBV7-9 to TRBJ2-5, with a weak D call TRBD1 (5 bases). This receptor was identified in a human donor who had recovered from COVID-19. The CDR3 coding sequence is TGTGCCAGCAGCAGAACAGGAAGAGAGACCCAGTACTTC. Translating gives CASSRTGRETQYF.